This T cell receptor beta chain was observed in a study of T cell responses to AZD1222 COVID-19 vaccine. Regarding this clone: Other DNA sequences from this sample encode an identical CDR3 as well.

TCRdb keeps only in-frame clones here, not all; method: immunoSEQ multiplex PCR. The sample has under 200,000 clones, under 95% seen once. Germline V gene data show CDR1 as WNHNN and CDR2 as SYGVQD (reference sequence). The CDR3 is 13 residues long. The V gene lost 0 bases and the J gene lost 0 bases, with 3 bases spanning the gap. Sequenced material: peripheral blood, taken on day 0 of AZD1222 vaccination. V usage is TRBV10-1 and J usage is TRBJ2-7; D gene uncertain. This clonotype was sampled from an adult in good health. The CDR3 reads CASSESGSYEQYF. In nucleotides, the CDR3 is TGCGCCAGCAGTGAGTCGGGCTCCTACGAGCAGTACTTC.